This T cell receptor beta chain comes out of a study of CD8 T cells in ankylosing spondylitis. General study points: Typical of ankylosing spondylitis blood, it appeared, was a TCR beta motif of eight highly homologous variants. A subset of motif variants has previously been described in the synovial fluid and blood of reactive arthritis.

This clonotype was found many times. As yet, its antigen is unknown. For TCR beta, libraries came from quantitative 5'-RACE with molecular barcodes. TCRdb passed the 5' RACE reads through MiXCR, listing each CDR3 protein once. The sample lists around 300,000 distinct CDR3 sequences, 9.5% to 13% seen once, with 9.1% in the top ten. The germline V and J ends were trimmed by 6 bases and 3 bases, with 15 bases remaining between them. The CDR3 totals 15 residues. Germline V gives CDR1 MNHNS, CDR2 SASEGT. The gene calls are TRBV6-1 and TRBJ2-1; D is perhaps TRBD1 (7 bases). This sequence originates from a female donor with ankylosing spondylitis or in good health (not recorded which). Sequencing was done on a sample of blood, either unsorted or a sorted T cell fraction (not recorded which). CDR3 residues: CASRGGWDSYNEQFF. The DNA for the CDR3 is TGTGCCAGCAGGGGGGGCTGGGACAGCTACAATGAGCAGTTCTTC.